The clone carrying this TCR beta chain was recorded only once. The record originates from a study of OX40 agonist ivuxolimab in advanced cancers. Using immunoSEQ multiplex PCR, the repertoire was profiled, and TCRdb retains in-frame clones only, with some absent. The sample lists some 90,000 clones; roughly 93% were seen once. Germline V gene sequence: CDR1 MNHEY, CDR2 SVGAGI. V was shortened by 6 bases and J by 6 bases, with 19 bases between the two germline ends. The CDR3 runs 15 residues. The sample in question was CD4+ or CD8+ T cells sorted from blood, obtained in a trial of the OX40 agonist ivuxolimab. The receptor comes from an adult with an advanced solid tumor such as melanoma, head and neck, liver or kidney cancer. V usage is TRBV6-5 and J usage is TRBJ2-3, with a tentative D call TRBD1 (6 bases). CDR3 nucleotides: TGTGCCAGCAGACCCCGGCCCTGGGGGCGGGATACGCAGTATTTT. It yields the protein CASRPRPWGRDTQYF.